This entry describes one TCR beta chain. Its target is unknown. In each case, RNA was isolated and then reverse transcribed into cDNA as the sequencing template. Clones were sequenced by immunoSEQ multiplex PCR, and TCRdb holds only the in-frame ones, with some missing. This sample carries roughly 200,000 clones, 63% of them seen once, and the ten largest clones take around 1.6%. The sample is drawn from a study of CD8+ T cells in alopecia areata. Study-wide results and limits: Higher clonality was seen in lesional scalp than in normal scalp, especially in alopecia totalis/universalis.

The sequence came from a human donor with alopecia areata. The starting material was CD4+ T cells sorted from blood, obtained at week 0.

This CDR3 is CASSLVAGGDGELFF. CDR3 coding DNA: TGTGCCAGCAGCTTAGTTGCAGGGGGGGACGGGGAGCTGTTTTTT. The chain links TRBV7-8 to TRBJ2-2; the D gene could be TRBD1 or TRBD2 (7 bases each). The CDR3 loop spans 15 amino acids. CDR1 is SGHVS and CDR2 is FQNEAQ in the germline V gene. Trimming removed 1 base from V and 7 bases from J, with 13 bases in between.